This T cell receptor beta chain derives from a study of blood T cells in healthy people across ages. Notes on the study in general: TCR beta diversity tracked closely with naive T cell percentage.

To note about this clonotype: The antigen remains unidentified.

This CDR3 spans 14 amino acids. Germline values: CDR1 MNHNY, CDR2 SVGAGI (reference sequence). V lost 7 bases and J 5 bases, leaving 15 bases between the germline ends. Sample-barcoded 5' priming and a J-beta primer mix drove a second PCR of about 6 to 11 cycles. One entry per CDR3 protein, called by TCRdb with MiXCR from the 5' RACE reads. The sample carries about 2 million distinct CDR3 sequences, around 48% recorded once. This TCR was recovered from a woman aged 40 to 49 in good health. The chain links TRBV6-6 to TRBJ2-1, with D perhaps assigned TRBD1 or TRBD2 (5 bases each). Source material: blood. CDR3 loop: CASNPFRDHNEQFF. CDR3 bases: TGTGCCAGCAACCCATTTCGGGACCACAATGAGCAGTTCTTC.